What follows is one T cell receptor (beta chain) and its context. This entry belongs to a study of blood T cell repertoires in COVID-19. As for the study in general: From T cells, B-cell-depleted T cells, or PBMCs came the material, which was cDNA or gDNA.

In germline, CDR1 is MGHDK, CDR2 SYGVNS. Deletions cut 1 base from V and 7 bases from J, with 16 bases between. CDR3 size: 15 residues. The assay was immunoSEQ multiplex PCR, and TCRdb's table has in-frame clones only and misses some. The table shows some 250,000 clones, with about 86% occurring only once. This clonotype was sampled from a young man with active or convalescent COVID-19. The genes are TRBV25-1 and TRBJ1-2, with D possibly being TRBD1 (5 bases). The sequenced material came from peripheral blood. CDR3 sequence reads: CASSEFTALRGGYTF. The CDR3 DNA follows: TGTGCCAGCAGTGAATTTACGGCCTTAAGGGGTGGCTACACCTTC.